This TCR beta chain is from a study of T-cell memory formation after mild COVID-19. At the level of the study: Largely, TCR clusters stayed within a single donor.

Via MiXCR, TCRdb re-called the 5' RACE reads, giving one row per CDR3 protein. Among under 400,000 distinct CDR3 sequences listed, around 20% were seen once. Study conclusions and caveats: Contracting CD8+ clones were enriched in EMRA, CD4+ mainly in CM and EM. Balance between CD4 and CD8 was seen in clones contracting day 15 to 85, and a CD4+ lean was seen in later expanders.

The CDR3 is made up of 15 amino acids. V was clipped by 4 bases and J by 6 bases, with 16 bases between them. Germline loops: CDR1 LNHNV, CDR2 YYDKDF (reference sequence). This clonotype has a handful of counts. Antigen unknown. The sample consisted of PBMCs or a T cell subset sorted from them (not recorded which). J is TRBJ1-5 and V is TRBV15; TRBD1 might be the D (6 bases). The TCR originated in an adult woman who had mild COVID-19 (a few samples of this study predate the infection). Cell type and time point are not known. CDR3 sequence reads: CATSISGEGGQPQHF. The DNA for the CDR3 is TGTGCCACCAGCATCTCAGGCGAGGGGGGTCAGCCCCAGCATTTT.